This entry is about one T cell receptor (beta chain). As yet, its antigen is unknown. Germline CDR1 reads LNHDA; CDR2 reads SQIVND (reference sequence). The trim removed 4 bases at V and 4 bases at J, leaving 4 bases unmatched. CDR3 length: 13 amino acids. This entry belongs to a study of T cells after posttransplantation cyclophosphamide. Repertoires were generated with immunoSEQ multiplex PCR, while TCRdb's copy carries only in-frame clones and drops some. The table lists around 13,000 clones, approximately 83% of them singletons. The study's findings and limits: Recipient CMV seropositivity and CMV reactivation strongly tracked TRB clonality. TRB overlap between skin or GI tissue T cells and blood was limited. Later blood repertoires were often dominated by clones from the donor CD8+ memory compartment.

Sequenced material: memory CD4+ T cells sorted from PBMCs. The origin of this receptor is a man aged 50 to 60 in good health, CMV-negative, and a related stem cell transplant donor. V is TRBV19 and J is TRBJ2-7, with TRBD1 identical over 7 bases. The CDR3 region has the DNA TGTGCCAGTAGTAATGCAGGGGGTTACGAGCAGTACTTC. It codes for CASSNAGGYEQYF.